This T cell receptor (beta chain) was sequenced for a study of cytomegalovirus exposure and HLA in healthy donors. Trimming cost V 5 bases and J 10 bases; bases outside gene matches: 9. There are 14 residues in the CDR3. Germline V gives CDR1 SEHNR, CDR2 FQNEAQ (reference sequence). PCR amplification relied on 60 Vbeta primers (plus 13 Jbeta primers). The table came from immunoSEQ multiplex PCR; TCRdb's copy has only in-frame clones and leaves some out. Of 130,000 or so clones in the sample, around 74% were seen once. Points on this clone: Its antigen is still unknown.

At sampling all donors were nominally healthy, likely with unrecorded immune exposures. Study-wide results and limits: Some V segments (TRBV6-2 and TRBV6-3 among them) were excluded as indistinguishable.

This clonotype was obtained from a male donor in good health and CMV-seronegative. What was sequenced was PBMCs. The chain carries TRBV7-9 and TRBJ1-4, with 8 bases fitting TRBD1. The CDR3 loop is CASSLGQGEVKLFF. CDR3 coding DNA: TGTGCCAGCAGCCTTGGACAGGGTGAAGTAAAACTGTTTTTT.